The 18 T cell receptor beta chains given below trace back to one sample, sequenced in a study of T cell changes during pregnancy in multiple sclerosis. Profiled with immunoSEQ multiplex PCR; TCRdb holds only in-frame clones, not every one. The sample lists more than 50,000 clones, 90% occurring once. Sequences were derived from peripheral blood, sampled in the first trimester of pregnancy. These receptors all stem from a female donor in good health, enrolled as a control in a pregnancy study.

The gene calls are TRBV10-3 and TRBJ1-6, with 7 bases identical to TRBD1. The J segment lost 7 bases and the V segment lost 0 bases, leaving 6 bases of the junction unmatched. Per the germline V gene, CDR1 is ENHRY and CDR2 is SYGVKD. This CDR3 region has 16 residues. This chain's CDR3 is CAISESRTGENSPLHF. CDR3 DNA sequence: TGTGCCATCAGTGAGTCGCGGACAGGCGAGAATTCACCCCTCCACTTT.

The V call is TRBV15, the J call TRBJ2-7; D gene unclear. The CDR3 covers 14 residues. Germline CDR1 and CDR2: LNHNV and YYDKDF (reference sequence). With 2 bases removed from V and 6 bases from J, the gap between germline ends came to 14 bases. CDR3 in DNA: TGTGCCACCAGCAGATCTAACTCAAACGGCGAGCAGTACTTC. This encodes CATSRSNSNGEQYF.

The chain has TRBV5-5 and TRBJ2-7, with a possible D match to TRBD1 (5 bases). V was trimmed by 4 bases and J by 7 bases, leaving 24 bases between them. The CDR3 loop spans 16 amino acids. The germline CDR1 and CDR2 sequences are SGHKS and YYEKEE (reference sequence). The DNA for the CDR3 is TGTGCCAGCAGCCATCAGACAGTGCCCCTGGTGTGGGAGCAGTACTTC. It is translated as CASSHQTVPLVWEQYF.

V gene TRBV6-6 combines with J gene TRBJ2-4; D possibly corresponds to TRBD1 (5 bases). Trimming pared 2 bases from V and 0 bases from J, leaving 11 bases between. The CDR3 loop spans 16 amino acids. Germline CDR1 is MNHNY and CDR2 is SVGAGI (reference sequence). CDR3 sequence reads: CASSYLRQPAKNIQYF. CDR3 coding DNA: TGTGCCAGCAGTTACCTCAGACAGCCAGCCAAAAACATTCAGTACTTC.

The chain recombines TRBV5-1 with TRBJ2-1; 7 bases align to TRBD1. V shed 2 bases and J 3 bases; nucleotides not matched to a gene: 8. Per the germline V gene, CDR1 is SGHRS and CDR2 is YFSETQ. The CDR3 runs 16 residues. The CDR3 loop is CASSLDPGQLYNEQFF. The CDR3 nucleotides are TGCGCCAGCAGCTTAGATCCGGGACAGCTCTACAATGAGCAGTTCTTC.

The J gene is TRBJ2-2, the V gene TRBV7-2, with D unclear. Trimming stripped 0 bases from V and 7 bases from J, with 12 bases between. Germline CDR1 reads SGHTA; CDR2 reads FQGNSA. The CDR3 is made up of 15 amino acids. CDR3 residues: CASSLAAGLGGELFF. The CDR3 nucleotides read TGTGCCAGCAGCTTAGCAGCCGGGTTGGGCGGGGAGCTGTTTTTT. Full variable domain (remainder filled in from reference TRBV7-2 and TRBJ2-2): GAGVSQSPSNKVTEKGKDVELRCDPISGHTALYWYRQSLGQGLEFLIYFQGNSAPDKSGLPSDRFSAERTGGSVSTLTIQRTQQEDSAVYLCASSLAAGLGGELFFGEGSRLTVL.

The chain links TRBV28 to TRBJ1-2; D remains unclear. Germline V gene sequence: CDR1 MDHEN, CDR2 SYDVKM. With 2 bases removed from V and 6 bases from J, the gap between germline ends came to 7 bases. This CDR3 spans 12 amino acids. This chain's CDR3 is CASSLGRDGYTF. In DNA form, the CDR3 reads TGTGCCAGCAGTTTAGGCCGGGATGGCTACACCTTC.

The CDR3 spells CASSVASGGSYEQYF. For the CDR3, the DNA is TGTGCCAGCAGCGTAGCCAGCGGGGGCTCCTACGAGCAGTACTTC. The chain has TRBV9 and TRBJ2-7; 8 positions match TRBD2. J was trimmed by 0 bases and V by 0 bases; bases with no gene match: 2. There are 15 residues in the CDR3. Germline V gives CDR1 SGDLS, CDR2 YYNGEE.

V gene TRBV5-5 combines with J gene TRBJ2-5, with TRBD2 matching 8 bases. The CDR3 is 15 residues long. The germline gives CDR1 SGHKS, CDR2 YYEKEE (reference sequence). After removal of 4 bases from V and 5 bases from J, the junction contained 10 bases not matched to a gene. CDR3 coding DNA: TGTGCCAGCAGCCTCGGTAGCGGGACGTGGGAGACCCAGTACTTC. Its protein product is CASSLGSGTWETQYF.

The table lists this clone with a few counts. This chain links TRBV2 with TRBJ2-2, with D tentatively TRBD2 (6 bases). CDR1 SNHLY and CDR2 FYNNEI come from the germline V gene. Deletions cut 6 bases from V and 3 bases from J, with 8 bases between. The CDR3 loop spans 13 amino acids. The CDR3 here is CASRRDYTGELFF. CDR3 nucleotide sequence: TGTGCCAGCAGGCGGGATTACACCGGGGAGCTGTTTTTT.

The genes are TRBV25-1 and TRBJ2-7, with D possibly being TRBD2 (7 bases). V was shortened by 4 bases and J by 5 bases, with 12 bases between the two germline ends. This CDR3 has 13 residues. CDR1 MGHDK and CDR2 SYGVNS come from the germline V gene. The CDR3 reads CASSAGGPDEQYF. In nucleotides, the CDR3 is TGTGCCAGCAGTGCCGGGGGGCCAGACGAGCAGTACTTC.

The chain links TRBV19 to TRBJ1-4, with a weak D call TRBD1 (6 bases). The V end was cut by 5 bases, the J end by 3 bases, with 13 bases between. The CDR3 runs to 15 residues. Germline V gene data show CDR1 as LNHDA and CDR2 as SQIVND (reference sequence). The CDR3 reads CASSDHDRPNEKLFF. The CDR3 DNA is TGTGCCAGTAGTGACCATGACAGGCCTAATGAAAAACTGTTTTTT.

This chain uses TRBV14 with TRBJ1-2; D possibly corresponds to TRBD1 (5 bases). The V gene lost 2 bases and the J gene lost 4 bases, with 20 bases spanning the gap. The CDR3 is 17 residues long. The germline V gene encodes CDR1 SGHDN and CDR2 FVKESK. CDR3 loop: CASSQLLGPRSTYGYTF. CDR3 nucleotides: TGTGCCAGCAGCCAACTCCTGGGGCCTCGCTCGACCTATGGCTACACCTTC. The full variable domain, in which reference TRBV14 and TRBJ1-2 provide the parts outside the CDR3, is EAGVTQFPSHSVIEKGQTVTLRCDPISGHDNLYWYRRVMGKEIKFLLHFVKESKQDESGMPNNRFLAERTGGTYSTLKVQPAELEDSGVYFCASSQLLGPRSTYGYTFGSGTRLTVV.

The chain carries TRBV19 and TRBJ2-7; D ambiguous. Germline CDR1 LNHDA, CDR2 SQIVND (reference sequence). The germline V and J ends were trimmed by 2 bases and 2 bases, with 10 bases remaining between them. This CDR3 comprises 14 residues. This chain's CDR3 is CASSITTTTYEQYF. CDR3 sequence (DNA): TGTGCCAGTAGTATAACCACCACTACCTACGAGCAGTACTTC.

This rearrangement joins TRBV5-4 to TRBJ2-3, with a possible D match to TRBD2 (5 bases). This CDR3 region has 16 residues. Between the trimmed V and J ends, which lost 4 bases and 0 bases, there was a span of 15 bases. Germline V gene lookup returns CDR1 SGHNT and CDR2 YYREEE (reference sequence). The CDR3 reads CASSRGGSSSTDTQYF. CDR3 nucleotide sequence: TGTGCCAGCAGCCGTGGCGGGTCCTCTAGCACAGATACGCAGTATTTT.

This clone is a singleton in its sample. This chain links TRBV19 with TRBJ1-2; 10 positions agree with TRBD1. Germline V CDR1 and CDR2: LNHDA, SQIVND (reference sequence). The CDR3 extends over 15 amino acids. The V gene end was trimmed by 3 bases and the J gene end by 2 bases; junction bases not matched to a gene: 3. CDR3 protein: CASSIETGGNYGYTF. The CDR3 nucleotides read TGTGCCAGTAGTATCGAGACAGGGGGCAACTATGGCTACACCTTC.

The chain uses TRBV5-4 and TRBJ1-4; a possible D gene is TRBD1 (6 bases). CDR3 length: 14 residues. Trimming stripped 1 base from V and 7 bases from J, with 11 bases between. Germline lookup yields CDR1 SGHNT and CDR2 YYREEE (reference sequence). As DNA, the CDR3 is TGTGCCAGCAGCTTGAAACAGGGCAGTGAAAAACTGTTTTTT. Translated: CASSLKQGSEKLFF.

A few counts support this clone. The chain is built from TRBV18 and TRBJ1-1, with unresolved D. Germline V lookup: CDR1 KGHSH, CDR2 LQKENI. The CDR3 runs 14 residues. V lost 0 bases and J 6 bases, leaving 11 bases between the germline ends. CDR3 sequence: CASSPPLYISEAFF. The CDR3 bases are TGTGCCAGCTCACCACCTCTTTACATTTCTGAAGCTTTCTTT.